The 19 T cell receptor beta chains below all came from one sample that was sequenced in a study of cytomegalovirus exposure and HLA in healthy donors. PCR primers comprised 60 Vbeta and 13 Jbeta primers. Repertoires were generated with immunoSEQ multiplex PCR, while TCRdb's copy carries only in-frame clones and drops some. Among 95,000 to 130,000 clones listed, over 70% were seen once. Sequencing was carried out using PBMCs. These receptors were obtained from a woman under 30 in good health and CMV-seronegative.

This sequence joins TRBV10-3 and TRBJ2-2; D is perhaps TRBD1 (5 bases). The CDR3 has 14 residues. The V end was cut by 11 bases, the J end by 4 bases, with 17 bases between. Germline loops: CDR1 ENHRY, CDR2 SYGVKD. As DNA, the CDR3 is TGTGCCGCCCAACGAGGCCAGGGCACCGGGGAGCTGTTTTTT. It is translated as CAAQRGQGTGELFF.

This clone has only one observation. The V gene is TRBV25-1, the J gene TRBJ1-6, with D possibly TRBD1 on 5 matching bases. The CDR3 runs to 15 residues. Germline values: CDR1 MGHDK, CDR2 SYGVNS. Trimming left V 5 bases short and J 0 bases short, with 8 bases between. The CDR3 sequence: CASSPQGSYNSPLHF. CDR3 coding DNA: TGTGCCAGCAGTCCTCAGGGCTCCTATAATTCACCCCTCCACTTT.

This clone was picked up one time. The V call is TRBV28, the J call TRBJ1-1; D is possibly TRBD1 (5 bases). The ends were cut back, 3 bases at V and 5 bases at J, with 28 bases in the middle. Germline CDR1 is MDHEN and CDR2 is SYDVKM. The CDR3 has 19 residues. This CDR3 is CASSLLPNRPSGSGTEAFF. In DNA, the CDR3 is TGTGCCAGCAGTTTGCTTCCGAACAGACCGTCAGGGTCGGGTACTGAAGCTTTCTTT. Looking up the rest from reference TRBV28 and TRBJ1-1 gives the full variable domain: DVKVTQSSRYLVKRTGEKVFLECVQDMDHENMFWYRQDPGLGLRLIYFSYDVKMKEKGDIPEGYSVSREKKERFSLILESASTNQTSMYLCASSLLPNRPSGSGTEAFFGQGTRLTVV.

This clone has just a few counts. The rearrangement joins TRBV28 to TRBJ1-1; D is ambiguous. The V and J ends lost 3 bases and 4 bases respectively, with 12 bases between them. Germline lookup yields CDR1 MDHEN and CDR2 SYDVKM. CDR3 length: 14 residues. The CDR3 region has the DNA TGTGCCAGCAGTTTGTGGGCCGAGGGCACTGAAGCTTTCTTT. Amino acid sequence: CASSLWAEGTEAFF.

This clone has a single count. The chain links TRBV28 to TRBJ2-7; TRBD1 might be the D (5 bases). V was shortened by 3 bases and J by 3 bases, with 15 bases between the two germline ends. The CDR3 is made up of 15 amino acids. CDR1 and CDR2 (germline): MDHEN, SYDVKM. The CDR3 DNA is TGTGCCAGCAGTTTCGCGGAACAGGTCCTCTACGAGCAGTACTTC. It yields the protein CASSFAEQVLYEQYF.

This rearrangement joins TRBV30 to TRBJ1-1, with 7 bases aligning to TRBD1. Trimming at V came to 3 bases and at J to 1 base, leaving 5 bases not matched to a gene. The CDR3 consists of 14 residues. Germline CDR1 GTSNPN, CDR2 SVGIG (reference sequence). In DNA, the CDR3 is TGTGCCTGGAGATGGGGACAGCGGAACACTGAAGCTTTCTTT. Residues: CAWRWGQRNTEAFF.

The rearrangement links TRBV2 to TRBJ1-4; 8 bases line up with TRBD1. This CDR3 has 11 residues. The germline gives CDR1 SNHLY, CDR2 FYNNEI. V lost 9 bases to trimming and J lost 12 bases; unmatched junction nucleotides: 6. The CDR3 DNA follows: TGTGCCAGTGGACAGGGTGCGGAACTGTTTTTT. Protein sequence: CASGQGAELFF.

This chain joins TRBV15 and TRBJ2-2, with D possibly being TRBD1 (5 bases). Germline V gene sequence: CDR1 LNHNV, CDR2 YYDKDF (reference sequence). The CDR3 runs 19 residues. V was clipped by 4 bases and J by 0 bases, with 21 bases between them. Written as DNA, the CDR3 is TGTGCCACCAGCAAAGGGCAGGGCGGCTCTTTTTCGAACACCGGGGAGCTGTTTTTT. Protein product: CATSKGQGGSFSNTGELFF.

This sequence joins TRBV11-2 and TRBJ1-6; 7 bases are a match to TRBD1. Germline CDR1 reads SGHAT; CDR2 reads FQNNGV. V dropped 5 bases and J dropped 9; count of bases not matched to a gene: 7. The CDR3 length is 14 residues. DNA of the CDR3: TGTGCCAGCAGCCCAACAGGGGCAAGTTCACCCCTCCACTTT. This sequence encodes CASSPTGASSPLHF.

DNA of the CDR3: TGTGCCAGCAGCCAATGGGGGGGGACCCAAGAGACCCAGTACTTC. Protein product: CASSQWGGTQETQYF. This rearrangement joins TRBV14 to TRBJ2-5; 7 nucleotides line up with TRBD2. Per germline, CDR1 SGHDN and CDR2 FVKESK. Unmatched junction bases numbered 4, after V lost 2 bases and J lost 1 base. The CDR3 runs to 15 residues.

V gene TRBV5-1 combines with J gene TRBJ1-2; TRBD1 matches at 7 bases. With 0 bases clipped from V and 0 bases from J, the junction kept 8 bases outside the gene matches. The CDR3 spans 17 residues. Per the germline V gene, CDR1 is SGHRS and CDR2 is YFSETQ. The CDR3 DNA follows: TGCGCCAGCAGCTTGGTCCCCAGACAGGGATCTAACTATGGCTACACCTTC. As protein: CASSLVPRQGSNYGYTF.

The genes are TRBV29-1 and TRBJ1-2, with D possibly TRBD1 on 5 matching bases. The CDR3 is 14 residues long. The germline V and J ends were trimmed by 0 bases and 4 bases, with 12 bases remaining between them. CDR1 is SQVTM, CDR2 ANQGSEA, per germline. CDR3 sequence: CSVEDQQDSYGYTF. The CDR3 DNA reads as TGCAGCGTTGAAGACCAACAGGATAGCTATGGCTACACCTTC. The full variable domain, rest sourced from reference TRBV29-1 and TRBJ1-2, is SAVISQKPSRDICQRGTSLTIQCQVDSQVTMMFWYRQQPGQSLTLIATANQGSEATYESGFVIDKFPISRPNLTFSTLTVSNMSPEDSSIYLCSVEDQQDSYGYTFGSGTRLTVV.

The rearrangement links TRBV28 to TRBJ2-3; 7 bases align to TRBD2. Germline trimming cut 2 bases from V and 1 base from J; bases unmatched to any gene: 3. This CDR3 is built from 15 residues. Germline V gene lookup returns CDR1 MDHEN and CDR2 SYDVKM. The CDR3 reads CASSLSSGGTDTQYF. The CDR3 DNA is TGTGCCAGCAGTTTAAGCAGCGGGGGCACAGATACGCAGTATTTT.

The J gene is TRBJ1-1, the V gene TRBV14; D might be TRBD1 (5 bases). Germline V gene sequence: CDR1 SGHDN, CDR2 FVKESK. There are 17 residues in the CDR3. Deletions cut 4 bases from V and 0 bases from J, with 18 bases between. CDR3 sequence: CASSRRIPTGVNTEAFF. CDR3 DNA sequence: TGTGCCAGCAGCCGAAGGATACCCACGGGGGTGAACACTGAAGCTTTCTTT.

The chain carries TRBV5-4 and TRBJ2-7, with 11 positions matching TRBD2. Trimming took 4 bases from V and 7 from J; bases not matched to a gene: 13. This CDR3 region has 16 residues. The germline gives CDR1 SGHNT, CDR2 YYREEE (reference sequence). CDR3 region: CASSPLAGGLLGEQYF. CDR3 DNA: TGTGCCAGCAGCCCTTTAGCGGGGGGGCTTTTAGGAGAGCAGTACTTC.

Note on this clone: At the DNA level, this CDR3 is encoded by other sequences in the same sample as well. The gene calls are TRBV6-5 and TRBJ1-5; the D gene is possibly TRBD1 (5 bases). Deletions cut 6 bases from V and 4 bases from J, with 13 bases between. The CDR3 loop spans 14 amino acids. CDR1 MNHEY and CDR2 SVGAGI come from the germline V gene. The CDR3: CASSLTDSNQPQHF. Written as DNA, the CDR3 is TGTGCCAGCAGCCTGACAGATAGTAATCAGCCCCAGCATTTT.

V and J are TRBV15 and TRBJ1-2; 7 bases are shared with TRBD1. This CDR3 is 13 amino acids long. J was trimmed by 6 bases and V by 5 bases; bases with no gene match: 6. In germline, CDR1 is LNHNV, CDR2 YYDKDF (reference sequence). In nucleotides, the CDR3 is TGTGCCACCAGCCAAACAGGGGCGGATGGCTACACCTTC. Amino acid sequence: CATSQTGADGYTF.

This clone was seen a handful of times. The V and J genes are TRBV29-1 and TRBJ1-1; no definite D call. The V and J ends lost 3 bases and 7 bases respectively, with 15 bases between them. The germline V gene has CDR1 SQVTM and CDR2 ANQGSEA. The CDR3 has 13 amino acids. CDR3 amino acids: CSVDEPGPIEAFF. CDR3 nucleotide sequence: TGCAGCGTTGATGAGCCAGGCCCGATTGAAGCTTTCTTT.

The chain is built from TRBV28 and TRBJ2-3, with 12 bases matching TRBD1. The CDR3 is 21 amino acids. V trimming: 3 bases; J trimming: 1 base; junction bases outside the gene matches: 17. CDR1 and CDR2 (germline): MDHEN, SYDVKM. CDR3 bases: TGTGCCAGCAGTTTTGCGGGGCCCGGGACAGGGGGCAACTATGGCACAGATACGCAGTATTTT. Encoded protein: CASSFAGPGTGGNYGTDTQYF.